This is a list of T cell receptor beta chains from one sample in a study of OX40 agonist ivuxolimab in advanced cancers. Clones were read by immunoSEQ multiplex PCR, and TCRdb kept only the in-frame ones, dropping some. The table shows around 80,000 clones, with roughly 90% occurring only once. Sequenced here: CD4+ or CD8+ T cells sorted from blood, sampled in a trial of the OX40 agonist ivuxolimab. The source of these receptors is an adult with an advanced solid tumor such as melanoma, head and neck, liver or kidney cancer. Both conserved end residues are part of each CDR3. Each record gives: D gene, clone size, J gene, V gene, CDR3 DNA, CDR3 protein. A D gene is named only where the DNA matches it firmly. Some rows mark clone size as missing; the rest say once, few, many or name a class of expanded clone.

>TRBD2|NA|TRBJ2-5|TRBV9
TGTGCCAGCAGCGTTGGGACTAGCGGTACACAAGAGACCCAGTACTTC
CASSVGTSGTQETQYF
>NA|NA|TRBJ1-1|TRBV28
TGTGCCAGCAGTCCCCCGGGGAGGGGTACTGAAGCTTTCTTT
CASSPPGRGTEAFF
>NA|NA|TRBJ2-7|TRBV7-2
TGTGCCAGCAGCCCAAAGAACATGGCTTCCTACGAGCAGTACTTC
CASSPKNMASYEQYF
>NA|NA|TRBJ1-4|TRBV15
TGTGCCACCAGCCCCCGACAGCCAGGAACTAATGAAAAACTGTTTTTT
CATSPRQPGTNEKLFF
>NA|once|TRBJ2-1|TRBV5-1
TGCGCCAGCAGCTTGGCCCAGCTAGCCCCCTTAAATGAGCAGTTCTTC
CASSLAQLAPLNEQFF
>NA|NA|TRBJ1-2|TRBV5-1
TGCGCCAGCAGCTTGGATAGGGGTGCGGATGGCTACACCTTC
CASSLDRGADGYTF
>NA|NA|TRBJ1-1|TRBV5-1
TGCGCCAGCAGCTGGGAACCGGGACGCGGAAGAATGAACACTGAAGCTTTCTTT
CASSWEPGRGRMNTEAFF
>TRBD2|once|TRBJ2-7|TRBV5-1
TGCGCCAGCAGCTTGGAAGCGGGGGCCTACTACGAGCAGTACTTC
CASSLEAGAYYEQYF
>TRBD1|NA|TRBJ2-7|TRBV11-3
TGTGCCAGCGGATCGGGACAGGCGGGCTCCTACGAGCAGTACTTC
CASGSGQAGSYEQYF
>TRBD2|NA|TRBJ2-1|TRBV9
TGTGCCAGCAGGGGACTAGTCGGGAATGAGCAGTTCTTC
CASRGLVGNEQFF
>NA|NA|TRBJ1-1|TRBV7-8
TGTGCCAGCAGCCACTATCAGGGGCCAGCTTTCTTT
CASSHYQGPAFF
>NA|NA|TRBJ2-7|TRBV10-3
TGTGCCGTAGCGGACGGAAAAAGCTCCTACGAGCAGTACTTC
CAVADGKSSYEQYF
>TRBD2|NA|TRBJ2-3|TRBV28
TGTGCCAGCAGTTTTGGGGGACTAGCGGGAGGGCCAGATACGCAGTATTTT
CASSFGGLAGGPDTQYF
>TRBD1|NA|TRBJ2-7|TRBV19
TGTGCCAGTAGTAGAGGAGGGACAGGGGACTCCTACGAGCAGTACTTC
CASSRGGTGDSYEQYF
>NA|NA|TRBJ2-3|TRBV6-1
TGTGCCAGCAGTGAATTGGGGCAGTCCACAGATACGCAGTATTTT
CASSELGQSTDTQYF
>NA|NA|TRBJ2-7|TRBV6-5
TGTGCCACAAGGAGAGACAGCTACGAGCAGTACTTC
CATRRDSYEQYF
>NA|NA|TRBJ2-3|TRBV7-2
TGTGCCAGCAGCTTAGGGAGGACGGTTCAGTATTTT
CASSLGRTVQYF
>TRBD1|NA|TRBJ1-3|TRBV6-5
TGTGCCAGCACCCCGACAGGGACTGGAAACACCATATATTTT
CASTPTGTGNTIYF
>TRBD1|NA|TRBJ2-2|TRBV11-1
TGTGCCAGCAGCTCAAGAGGGACAGGAAACACCGGGGAGCTGTTTTTT
CASSSRGTGNTGELFF
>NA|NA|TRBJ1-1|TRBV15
TGTGCCACCAGCCCCGGGGGGCCTGAAGCTTTCTTT
CATSPGGPEAFF
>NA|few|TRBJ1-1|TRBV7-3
TGTGCCAGCAGCCTGACGACGAACACTGAAGCTTTCTTT
CASSLTTNTEAFF
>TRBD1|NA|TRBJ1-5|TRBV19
TGTGCCAGTAGGGCCAAACAGGGGTATAGCAATCAGCCCCAGCATTTT
CASRAKQGYSNQPQHF
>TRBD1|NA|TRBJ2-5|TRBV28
TGTGCCAGCAGTTACAGGGGTCAAGAGACCCAGTACTTC
CASSYRGQETQYF
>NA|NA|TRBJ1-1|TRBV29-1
TGCAGCATAGAGGTCCAGAGGGACACTGAAGCTTTCTTT
CSIEVQRDTEAFF
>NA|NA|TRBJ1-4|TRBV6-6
TGTGCCAGCAGTCAGAGAGGGGGAAGGGGTAATGAAAAACTGTTTTTT
CASSQRGGRGNEKLFF
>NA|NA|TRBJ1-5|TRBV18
TGTGCCAGCTCACCTTCGGACCGCAATCAGCCCCAGCATTTT
CASSPSDRNQPQHF